Listed below are T cell receptor beta chains from one sample, sequenced in a study of T cells in Graves' hyperthyroidism and ophthalmopathy. Via MiXCR, TCRdb re-called the multiplex PCR reads, giving one row per CDR3 protein. The sample shows roughly 250,000 distinct CDR3 sequences, roughly 20% of them seen only once. Sequenced input: blood. Receptors originate from a man aged 30 to 39 with Graves' ophthalmopathy. Both conserved end residues are part of each CDR3. A D gene is named only where the DNA matches it firmly. Some rows have no size entry. The others give once, few or many, or a class for an expanded clone.

J gene: TRBJ2-1
V gene: TRBV3-1
clone size: medium-sized
D gene: TRBD2
CDR3 protein: CASSWGGAYNEQFF
CDR3 DNA: TGTGCCAGCAGCTGGGGGGGGGCCTACAATGAGCAGTTCTTC

J gene: TRBJ1-1
V gene: TRBV9
clone size: -
D gene: -
CDR3 protein: CASSPEGGDTEAFF
CDR3 DNA: TGTGCCAGCAGCCCGGAGGGGGGTGACACTGAAGCTTTCTTT

J gene: TRBJ2-3
V gene: TRBV30
clone size: many
D gene: -
CDR3 protein: CASTPGTSSTDTQYF
CDR3 DNA: TGTGCCTCCACTCCCGGGACATCTAGCACAGATACGCAGTATTTT

J gene: TRBJ2-2
V gene: TRBV11-2
clone size: many
D gene: -
CDR3 protein: CASSLTDSNTGELFF
CDR3 DNA: TGTGCCAGCAGCTTGACAGATTCGAACACCGGGGAGCTGTTTTTT

J gene: TRBJ1-2
V gene: TRBV29-1
clone size: few
D gene: TRBD1
CDR3 protein: CSVEDAGTALYGYTF
CDR3 DNA: TGCAGCGTTGAAGATGCCGGGACAGCCTTATATGGCTACACCTTC

J gene: TRBJ2-2
V gene: TRBV2
clone size: few
D gene: TRBD2
CDR3 protein: CASSRTSGHRDTGELFF
CDR3 DNA: TGTGCCAGCAGTCGGACTAGCGGCCACCGAGACACCGGGGAGCTGTTTTTT

J gene: TRBJ2-5
V gene: TRBV9
clone size: few
D gene: TRBD2
CDR3 protein: CASSARLAGGETQYF
CDR3 DNA: TGTGCCAGCAGCGCCCGACTAGCGGGAGGGGAGACCCAGTACTTC

J gene: TRBJ2-2
V gene: TRBV11-3
clone size: many
D gene: -
CDR3 protein: CASSSRTGELFF
CDR3 DNA: TGTGCCAGCAGCTCGCGCACCGGGGAGCTGTTTTTT

J gene: TRBJ1-5
V gene: TRBV18
clone size: -
D gene: -
CDR3 protein: CASSPPAGMSNQPQHF
CDR3 DNA: TGTGCCAGCTCACCACCGGCGGGAATGAGCAATCAGCCCCAGCATTTT

J gene: TRBJ1-5
V gene: TRBV6-1
clone size: -
D gene: -
CDR3 protein: CASSEQGANQPQHF
CDR3 DNA: TGTGCCAGCAGTGAACAAGGAGCCAATCAGCCCCAGCATTTT

J gene: TRBJ1-4
V gene: TRBV11-2
clone size: -
D gene: -
CDR3 protein: CASALVGAGNEKLFF
CDR3 DNA: TGTGCCAGCGCTTTGGTGGGGGCGGGTAATGAAAAACTGTTTTTT

J gene: TRBJ2-1
V gene: TRBV20-1
clone size: many
D gene: -
CDR3 protein: CSARTYNEQFF
CDR3 DNA: TGCAGTGCTAGGACCTACAATGAGCAGTTCTTC

J gene: TRBJ2-1
V gene: TRBV28
clone size: few
D gene: -
CDR3 protein: CASSLLGHSYNEQFF
CDR3 DNA: TGTGCCAGCAGTCTCTTGGGACACTCCTACAATGAGCAGTTCTTC

J gene: TRBJ2-7
V gene: TRBV7-6
clone size: -
D gene: -
CDR3 protein: CASSSGEEQYF
CDR3 DNA: TGTGCCAGCAGCTCCGGGGAAGAGCAGTACTTC

J gene: TRBJ1-5
V gene: TRBV7-9
clone size: -
D gene: -
CDR3 protein: CASSLWQTQPQHF
CDR3 DNA: TGTGCCAGCAGCTTGTGGCAGACTCAGCCCCAGCATTTT

J gene: TRBJ2-5
V gene: TRBV7-7
clone size: few
D gene: -
CDR3 protein: CASSLSGFQETQYF
CDR3 DNA: TGTGCTAGCAGCTTAAGTGGTTTTCAAGAGACCCAGTACTTC